The 22 T cell receptor beta chains reported below all come from one sample, sequenced in a study of glioma-infiltrating T cells after dendritic cell vaccination. TCRdb's copy holds only in-frame clones and misses some; the assay was immunoSEQ multiplex PCR. This table holds 20,000 to 30,000 clones, roughly 90% found once. Indicated time point: after dendritic cell vaccination, including at tumor progression/relapse. Material: blood, obtained after dendritic cell vaccination. The receptors stem from a human donor with glioblastoma.

V usage is TRBV5-1 and J usage is TRBJ2-3, with D tentatively TRBD2 (6 bases). The CDR3 runs to 14 residues. Germline-derived CDR1 and CDR2 are SGHRS and YFSETQ. The V end was cut by 6 bases, the J end by 3 bases, with 14 bases between. CDR3 amino acids: CASKLWGETDTQYF. The CDR3 DNA is TGCGCCAGCAAGTTATGGGGGGAGACAGATACGCAGTATTTT. The full variable domain, rest sourced from reference TRBV5-1 and TRBJ2-3, is KAGVTQTPRYLIKTRGQQVTLSCSPISGHRSVSWYQQTPGQGLQFLFEYFSETQRNKGNFPGRFSGRQFSNSRSEMNVSTLELGDSALYLCASKLWGETDTQYFGPGTRLTVL.

The rearrangement uses TRBV19 and TRBJ1-1, with D possibly being TRBD1 (5 bases). Between the trimmed V and J ends, which lost 8 bases and 0 bases, there was a span of 19 bases. The CDR3 is made up of 16 amino acids. Germline V gene lookup returns CDR1 LNHDA and CDR2 SQIVND (reference sequence). The CDR3 bases are TGTGCCAGTTCCCCTGGACGGGGGAAAATGAACACTGAAGCTTTCTTT. It is translated as CASSPGRGKMNTEAFF.

The CDR3 is CASRSGNTIYF. CDR3 nucleotides: TGTGCAAGTCGCTCGGGAAACACCATATATTTT. This chain joins TRBV12-2 and TRBJ1-3. TRBV12-2 is a pseudogene segment. This CDR3 spans 11 amino acids.

CDR3 amino acids: CASSFGTGSYEQYF. In DNA, the CDR3 is TGTGCCAGCAGCTTCGGTACAGGTTCCTACGAGCAGTACTTC. The chain is built from TRBV5-4 and TRBJ2-5; the D gene is possibly TRBD1 (5 bases). Gene TRBJ2-7 matches the end of the DNA better, so the J call may be wrong. The CDR3 extends over 14 amino acids. Germline V gene lookup returns CDR1 SGHNT and CDR2 YYREEE (reference sequence).

V gene TRBV4-1 combines with J gene TRBJ1-2; 9 bases are shared with TRBD1. Trimming took 1 base from V and 1 from J; bases not matched to a gene: 4. This CDR3 comprises 16 residues. The germline V gene encodes CDR1 MGHRA and CDR2 YSYEKL. The CDR3 bases are TGCGCCAGCAGCCAAGCCGGGACAGGGAGTAACTATGGCTACACCTTC. As protein: CASSQAGTGSNYGYTF.

The chain couples TRBV11-3 to TRBJ2-7, with D possibly TRBD1 on 5 matching bases. The CDR3 contains 13 residues. CDR1 is SGHNT, CDR2 YENEEA, per germline. The V end was cut by 3 bases, the J end by 5 bases, with 11 bases between. The CDR3 reads CASSLQGPNEQYF. The DNA for the CDR3 is TGTGCCAGCAGCTTGCAGGGTCCCAACGAGCAGTACTTC.

The J gene is TRBJ1-2, the V gene TRBV6-6, with a tentative D call TRBD1 (5 bases). The CDR3 totals 14 residues. Germline V gene sequence: CDR1 MNHNY, CDR2 SVGAGI (reference sequence). Trimming took 0 bases from V and 4 from J, leaving 9 bases between them. This CDR3 reads CASSYSSGGYGYTF. As DNA, the CDR3 is TGTGCCAGCAGTTACTCGAGCGGGGGCTATGGCTACACCTTC.

The V call is TRBV11-2, the J call TRBJ2-5, with 7 bases aligning to TRBD1. Germline CDR1 SGHAT, CDR2 FQNNGV. The CDR3 loop spans 13 amino acids. V dropped 5 bases and J dropped 2; count of bases not matched to a gene: 2. The DNA of the CDR3 is TGTGCCAGCAGCCGGGGACAGCAAGAGACCCAGTACTTC. Translation gives CASSRGQQETQYF.

The chain links TRBV29-1 to TRBJ1-2, with D uncertain. The germline CDR1 and CDR2 sequences are SQVTM and ANQGSEA. Trimming left V 6 bases short and J 6 bases short, with 8 bases between. This CDR3 has 10 amino acids. In nucleotides, the CDR3 is TGCAGCGTGTGGGAGGATGGCTACACCTTC. Translation gives CSVWEDGYTF.

This clone was found once. The genes are TRBV11-3 and TRBJ2-3; tentatively, D is TRBD1 (6 bases). Trimming took 3 bases from V and 11 from J, leaving 15 bases between them. Germline V gene sequence: CDR1 SGHNT, CDR2 YENEEA. The CDR3 is 13 residues long. The CDR3 bases are TGTGCCAGCAGCTTGGGGCAGGGCAGGGGGCAGTATTTT. This codes for CASSLGQGRGQYF.

This chain's CDR3 is CASSTLEQETQYF. The CDR3, as DNA: TGTGCCAGCTCCACATTGGAGCAGGAGACCCAGTACTTC. This rearrangement joins TRBV7-8 to TRBJ2-5, with unresolved D. Germline CDR1 SGHVS, CDR2 FQNEAQ. There are 13 residues in the CDR3. Between the trimmed V and J ends, which lost 8 bases and 5 bases, there was a span of 15 bases.

This clone has only one observation. The V call is TRBV2, the J call TRBJ1-4; D not certain. The CDR3 runs 16 residues. Trimming pared 3 bases from V and 5 bases from J, leaving 16 bases between. Germline CDR1 SNHLY, CDR2 FYNNEI. The CDR3 bases are TGTGCCAGCAGTGATCGGGGAACGGGCCGGAATGAAAAACTGTTTTTT. The encoded protein is CASSDRGTGRNEKLFF.

V is TRBV15 and J is TRBJ2-7; 7 bases agree with TRBD1. There are 13 residues in the CDR3. CDR1 and CDR2 from the germline V gene are LNHNV and YYDKDF (reference sequence). V was pared by 4 bases and J by 3 bases, with 3 bases of the junction left unmatched. The DNA for the CDR3 is TGTGCCACCAGCATCCGACAGGGCTACGAGCAGTACTTC. As protein: CATSIRQGYEQYF.

The CDR3 loop is CASTGGGPYNEQFF. The CDR3 nucleotides read TGCGCCAGCACCGGCGGGGGGCCATACAATGAGCAGTTCTTC. The chain is built from TRBV4-1 and TRBJ2-1, with 8 bases matching TRBD2. CDR3 length: 14 residues. Germline values: CDR1 MGHRA, CDR2 YSYEKL. With 7 bases clipped from V and 4 bases from J, the junction kept 6 bases outside the gene matches.

The V and J genes are TRBV2 and TRBJ2-3; tentative D call: TRBD1 (6 bases). Germline-derived CDR1 and CDR2 are SNHLY and FYNNEI. The CDR3 loop spans 14 amino acids. V was clipped by 5 bases and J by 2 bases, with 11 bases between them. The CDR3 DNA sequence: TGTGCCAGCAGTACCGGGACACCCACAGATACGCAGTATTTT. The encoded protein is CASSTGTPTDTQYF.

The V gene is TRBV7-9, the J gene TRBJ2-7, with a tentative D call TRBD1 (6 bases). The CDR3 sequence is 12 residues long. The germline gives CDR1 SEHNR, CDR2 FQNEAQ (reference sequence). Deletions cut 1 base from V and 9 bases from J, with 10 bases between. The CDR3 nucleotides are TGTGCCAGCAGCTTAGAGCCCAGGGGGCAGTACTTC. Translating gives CASSLEPRGQYF.

The genes are TRBV5-4 and TRBJ2-6; 7 nucleotides agree with TRBD2. The CDR3 is 16 residues long. V dropped 0 bases and J dropped 0; count of bases not matched to a gene: 0. Looked up from germline, CDR1 is SGHNT and CDR2 is YYREEE (reference sequence). As DNA, the CDR3 is TGTGCCAGCAGCTTGGGCGGGGGCTCTGGGGCCAACGTCCTGACTTTC. As protein: CASSLGGGSGANVLTF.

This clone has a single count. The CDR3 coding sequence is TGCGCCAGCGGTGGTGTGCGGGACGGACACTATGGCTACACCTTC. This encodes CASGGVRDGHYGYTF. The gene calls are TRBV5-1 and TRBJ1-2; a weak D match, TRBD1 (5 bases). Trimming took off 7 bases at V and 3 bases at J, with 19 bases between the two ends. CDR3 length: 15 residues. In germline, CDR1 is SGHRS, CDR2 YFSETQ. Together with reference TRBV5-1 and TRBJ1-2, the CDR3 gives the full variable domain: KAGVTQTPRYLIKTRGQQVTLSCSPISGHRSVSWYQQTPGQGLQFLFEYFSETQRNKGNFPGRFSGRQFSNSRSEMNVSTLELGDSALYLCASGGVRDGHYGYTFGSGTRLTVV.

The chain is built from TRBV6-6 and TRBJ2-1; 7 nucleotides agree with TRBD1. CDR3 length: 14 amino acids. With V trimmed by 7 bases and J by 8 bases, 11 bases remained unmatched. Germline CDR1 and CDR2: MNHNY and SVGAGI (reference sequence). Here the CDR3 reads CASMGDSRRDEQFF. Here the CDR3 DNA reads TGTGCCAGCATGGGGGACAGCCGAAGGGATGAGCAGTTCTTC.

The CDR3 sequence is CASSRPSGGNIDQETQYF. CDR3 bases: TGTGCCAGCAGCCGACCTAGCGGGGGGAACATAGACCAAGAGACCCAGTACTTC. The V and J genes are TRBV21-1 and TRBJ2-5; the table gives TRBD2 as D, unverified against the DNA. TRBV21-1 counts as a pseudogene. The CDR3 is 18 residues long.

V gene TRBV4-1 combines with J gene TRBJ2-3; the D is unclear. CDR1 MGHRA and CDR2 YSYEKL come from the germline V gene. V was shortened by 5 bases and J by 2 bases, with 8 bases between the two germline ends. This CDR3 spans 13 amino acids. This chain's CDR3 is CASSISTTDTQYF. The CDR3 DNA reads TGCGCCAGCAGCATTAGCACCACAGATACGCAGTATTTT.

The V and J genes are TRBV11-2 and TRBJ2-7; D is uncertain. The CDR3 has 16 residues. Trimming left V 1 base short and J 2 bases short, with 15 bases between. Germline V gives CDR1 SGHAT, CDR2 FQNNGV. CDR3 DNA sequence: TGTGCCAGCAGCTTAGGAGGCCGCATATACCCCTACGAGCAGTACTTC. Amino acid sequence: CASSLGGRIYPYEQYF.